This entry lists 31 T cell receptor beta chains sequenced from one sample in a study of blood T cell repertoires in COVID-19. TCRdb's table, derived via immunoSEQ multiplex PCR, lists solely in-frame clones and lacks some. Among 200,000 to 250,000 clones listed, over 75% were seen once. Sequenced material: PBMCs or T cells enriched from blood (not recorded which). These receptors all come from a woman aged 55-70 years who had recovered from COVID-19.

The chain links TRBV6-5 to TRBJ2-7; D is uncertain. The CDR3 sequence is 15 residues long. V was pared by 6 bases and J by 3 bases, with 18 bases between. Germline CDR1 is MNHEY and CDR2 is SVGAGI. CDR3 loop: CASRVQRGMGYEQYF. The CDR3 DNA reads as TGTGCCAGCAGGGTTCAAAGAGGAATGGGCTACGAGCAGTACTTC.

This clone was seen once. The V and J genes are TRBV25-1 and TRBJ2-5, with D possibly TRBD2 on 5 matching bases. CDR3 size: 15 residues. V gave up 1 base and J gave up 4 bases, with 13 bases separating them. CDR1 is MGHDK and CDR2 is SYGVNS in the germline V gene. The CDR3 loop is CASSEWRASRETQYF. The CDR3 DNA is TGTGCCAGCAGTGAATGGCGGGCCAGCCGAGAGACCCAGTACTTC. The whole variable domain, remainder taken from reference TRBV25-1 and TRBJ2-5, is EADIYQTPRYLVIGTGKKITLECSQTMGHDKMYWYQQDPGMELHLIHYSYGVNSTEKGDLSSESTVSRIRTEHFPLTLESARPSHTSQYLCASSEWRASRETQYFGPGTRLLVL.

This clone turned up a few times. The chain has TRBV19 and TRBJ2-7; D ambiguous. The CDR3 spans 13 residues. V was clipped by 3 bases and J by 2 bases, with 8 bases between them. Germline V gene sequence: CDR1 LNHDA, CDR2 SQIVND (reference sequence). Here the CDR3 DNA reads TGTGCCAGTAGTATTACCCCTACCTACGAGCAGTACTTC. This translates into CASSITPTYEQYF.

This chain connects TRBV4-1 to TRBJ2-7; D remains unclear. Trimming stripped 1 base from V and 0 bases from J, with 7 bases between. From germline, CDR1 is MGHRA and CDR2 YSYEKL. The CDR3 runs 14 residues. CDR3 in amino acids: CASSQVQDSYEQYF. CDR3 DNA sequence: TGCGCCAGCAGCCAAGTGCAGGACTCCTACGAGCAGTACTTC.

A remark on this clone: Other DNA sequences within the sample encode an identical CDR3. The chain joins TRBV9 to TRBJ1-1, with D perhaps matching TRBD1 (6 bases). The germline V and J ends were trimmed by 1 base and 0 bases, with 7 bases remaining between them. The CDR3 extends over 14 amino acids. Germline V lookup: CDR1 SGDLS, CDR2 YYNGEE. The CDR3 DNA follows: TGTGCCAGCAGCGTAACAGGGATGAACACTGAAGCTTTCTTT. Translated, it gives CASSVTGMNTEAFF. The full variable domain, its missing parts supplied by reference TRBV9 and TRBJ1-1, is DSGVTQTPKHLITATGQRVTLRCSPRSGDLSVYWYQQSLDQGLQFLIQYYNGEERAKGNILERFSAQQFPDLHSELNLSSLELGDSALYFCASSVTGMNTEAFFGQGTRLTVV.

This clone occurred a few times. This rearrangement joins TRBV6-1 to TRBJ2-2, with D possibly being TRBD1 (6 bases). From germline, CDR1 is MNHNS and CDR2 SASEGT. The CDR3 runs 15 residues. V gave up 2 bases and J gave up 3 bases, with 10 bases separating them. Written as DNA, the CDR3 is TGTGCCAGCAGTGAATCGAGGGGGTACACCGGGGAGCTGTTTTTT. It codes for CASSESRGYTGELFF.

The J gene is TRBJ2-4, the V gene TRBV27; D may be TRBD2 (5 bases). The V end lost 4 bases, the J end lost 10 bases, and 14 bases lay between the germline ends. The CDR3 runs to 13 residues. Germline CDR1 is MNHEY and CDR2 is SMNVEV (reference sequence). This CDR3 is CASSSPSRLIQYF. Here the CDR3 DNA reads TGTGCCAGCAGTTCCCCTAGCCGGTTAATTCAGTACTTC.

This clone was seen a single time. This chain joins TRBV2 and TRBJ1-5; 8 positions match TRBD1. Trimming took 4 bases from V and 7 from J; bases not matched to a gene: 9. There are 15 residues in the CDR3. Germline CDR1 reads SNHLY; CDR2 reads FYNNEI. CDR3 protein: CASSGDRYGGQPQHF. CDR3 nucleotides: TGTGCCAGCAGTGGGGACAGGTACGGGGGACAGCCCCAGCATTTT.

This sequence joins TRBV2 and TRBJ2-6, with D tentatively TRBD2 (5 bases). V lost 7 bases, J lost 2 bases, and 12 bases lay in between. The CDR3 is made up of 15 amino acids. Germline loops: CDR1 SNHLY, CDR2 FYNNEI. The CDR3: CASTHPGTGANVLTF. DNA for the CDR3: TGTGCCAGCACACACCCGGGGACTGGGGCCAACGTCCTGACTTTC. The whole variable domain, filled in from reference TRBV2 and TRBJ2-6, reads EPEVTQTPSHQVTQMGQEVILRCVPISNHLYFYWYRQILGQKVEFLVSFYNNEISEKSEIFDDQFSVERPDGSNFTLKIRSTKLEDSAMYFCASTHPGTGANVLTFGAGSRLTVL.

The chain combines TRBV19 with TRBJ2-7; TRBD1 might be the D (8 bases). The V and J ends lost 5 bases and 1 base respectively, with 18 bases between them. Germline lookup yields CDR1 LNHDA and CDR2 SQIVND (reference sequence). The CDR3 is 16 amino acids. This CDR3 is CASSGRTGTNSYEQYF. CDR3 nucleotides: TGTGCCAGTAGTGGCCGGACAGGGACTAATTCCTACGAGCAGTACTTC.

The V gene is TRBV6-5, the J gene TRBJ2-7; 7 nucleotides line up with TRBD1. CDR1 and CDR2 (germline): MNHEY, SVGAGI. This CDR3 is built from 13 residues. Germline trimming cut 6 bases from V and 3 bases from J; bases unmatched to any gene: 5. CDR3 sequence reads: CASRSGTDYEQYF. DNA of the CDR3: TGTGCCAGCAGATCCGGGACAGACTACGAGCAGTACTTC.

The CDR3 region is CASSLDLQGLYNSPLHF. In DNA form, the CDR3 reads TGTGCCAGCAGCTTGGACCTCCAGGGCCTTTATAATTCACCCCTCCACTTT. The chain carries TRBV5-5 and TRBJ1-6, with a weak D call TRBD1 (5 bases). V gave up 0 bases and J gave up 4 bases, with 14 bases separating them. Germline loops: CDR1 SGHKS, CDR2 YYEKEE (reference sequence). This CDR3 is 17 amino acids long.

The chain couples TRBV5-4 to TRBJ1-4, with D hard to call. V lost 4 bases to trimming and J lost 4 bases, with 8 bases between them. There are 13 residues in the CDR3. Germline values: CDR1 SGHNT, CDR2 YYREEE (reference sequence). CDR3 coding DNA: TGTGCCAGCAGCATCGGGGTTAATGAAAAACTGTTTTTT. Its translation is CASSIGVNEKLFF.

V and J are TRBV7-3 and TRBJ2-1, with 8 bases lining up with TRBD1. CDR1 SGHTA and CDR2 FQGTGA come from the germline V gene. J gave up 8 bases and V 2 bases, and 8 bases lay outside the gene matches. This CDR3 region has 15 residues. In nucleotides, the CDR3 is TGTGCCAGCAGCTTACAGGGGGCGGGCTTCGATGAGCAGTTCTTC. Protein product: CASSLQGAGFDEQFF.

V gene TRBV14 combines with J gene TRBJ2-5, with TRBD2 identical over 11 bases. The CDR3 length is 18 residues. CDR1 and CDR2 from the germline V gene are SGHDN and FVKESK. The V segment lost 4 bases and the J segment 4 bases; nucleotides outside the gene matches: 14. The chain's CDR3 is CASSPTLRTSGSRETQYF. The CDR3 DNA follows: TGTGCCAGCAGCCCCACACTTCGGACTAGCGGGTCGAGAGAGACCCAGTACTTC.

This clone was recorded a few times. This rearrangement joins TRBV7-9 to TRBJ1-3; D is ambiguous. The CDR3 runs 15 residues. Between the trimmed V and J ends, which lost 4 bases and 0 bases, there was a span of 10 bases. Germline CDR1 and CDR2: SEHNR and FQNEAQ (reference sequence). CDR3 bases: TGTGCCAGCAGCTCCGACACTCGCTCTGGAAACACCATATATTTT. This encodes CASSSDTRSGNTIYF. Using reference TRBV7-9 and TRBJ1-3 for the parts outside the CDR3, the full variable domain is DTGVSQNPRHKITKRGQNVTFRCDPISEHNRLYWYRQTLGQGPEFLTYFQNEAQLEKSRLLSDRFSAERPKGSFSTLEIQRTEQGDSAMYLCASSSDTRSGNTIYFGEGSWLTVV.

The chain couples TRBV6-1 to TRBJ1-2; 11 nucleotides line up with TRBD1. Germline CDR1 reads MNHNS; CDR2 reads SASEGT. The V segment lost 3 bases and the J segment 7 bases; nucleotides outside the gene matches: 10. This CDR3 spans 16 amino acids. The CDR3 reads CASSDGTGGTSGGYTF. The CDR3, as DNA: TGTGCCAGCAGTGACGGGACAGGGGGAACGTCTGGTGGCTACACCTTC.

The chain joins TRBV5-1 to TRBJ1-1; maybe TRBD1 (6 bases). Germline loops: CDR1 SGHRS, CDR2 YFSETQ. V gave up 2 bases and J gave up 1 base, with 9 bases separating them. This CDR3 has 14 amino acids. The CDR3 protein is CASSFLQGNTEAFF. The CDR3 nucleotides read TGCGCCAGCAGCTTCTTACAGGGGAACACTGAAGCTTTCTTT.

The chain uses TRBV7-9 and TRBJ2-3; the D gene is possibly TRBD2 (6 bases). Germline V gene lookup returns CDR1 SEHNR and CDR2 FQNEAQ (reference sequence). CDR3 length equals 15 residues. The V end was cut by 1 base, the J end by 2 bases, with 10 bases between. The CDR3 sequence: CASSLVGGTTDTQYF. CDR3 nucleotide sequence: TGTGCCAGCAGCTTAGTTGGCGGGACCACAGATACGCAGTATTTT. Complete variable domain (other parts from reference TRBV7-9 and TRBJ2-3): DTGVSQNPRHKITKRGQNVTFRCDPISEHNRLYWYRQTLGQGPEFLTYFQNEAQLEKSRLLSDRFSAERPKGSFSTLEIQRTEQGDSAMYLCASSLVGGTTDTQYFGPGTRLTVL.

V and J are TRBV6-5 and TRBJ1-2; 10 bases map to TRBD1. V gave up 6 bases and J gave up 0 bases; unmatched junction bases: 4. Looked up from germline, CDR1 is MNHEY and CDR2 is SVGAGI. The CDR3 covers 15 residues. The CDR3 DNA is TGTGCCAGCAGGCGACAGGGGGCGGCTAACTATGGCTACACCTTC. The encoded protein is CASRRQGAANYGYTF.

V and J are TRBV3-1 (or the pseudogene TRBV3-2) and TRBJ1-1, with D possibly matching TRBD1 (6 bases). The CDR3 is 16 residues long. The germline V gene has CDR1 LGHDT and CDR2 YNNKEL (reference sequence). V lost 2 bases, J lost 1 base, and 14 bases lay in between. The CDR3 here is CASSQISGAWNTEAFF. In nucleotides, the CDR3 is TGTGCCAGCAGCCAAATTTCAGGGGCTTGGAACACTGAAGCTTTCTTT.

The chain couples TRBV19 to TRBJ1-1; tentatively, D is TRBD1 (5 bases). Trimming pared 3 bases from V and 6 bases from J, leaving 11 bases between. The CDR3 spans 13 residues. From germline, CDR1 is LNHDA and CDR2 SQIVND (reference sequence). Written as DNA, the CDR3 is TGTGCCAGTAGTATCGGCCAGGGCCCTGAAGCTTTCTTT. This translates into CASSIGQGPEAFF.

V gene TRBV7-2 combines with J gene TRBJ1-2, with D possibly TRBD1 on 5 matching bases. This CDR3 region has 15 residues. Between the trimmed V and J ends, which lost 0 bases and 4 bases, there was a span of 12 bases. Germline V gene sequence: CDR1 SGHTA, CDR2 FQGNSA. CDR3 loop: CASSLAAGGVYGYTF. The CDR3 DNA sequence: TGTGCCAGCAGCTTAGCGGCGGGGGGGGTCTATGGCTACACCTTC.

The J gene is TRBJ2-1, the V gene TRBV6-5; 8 nucleotides match TRBD1. The CDR3 is made up of 15 amino acids. V was pared by 6 bases and J by 12 bases, with 16 bases of the junction left unmatched. Germline values: CDR1 MNHEY, CDR2 SVGAGI. CDR3 protein: CASRAPGQAFLGQFF. The CDR3 DNA sequence: TGTGCCAGCAGGGCCCCGGGACAGGCCTTTCTTGGGCAGTTCTTC.

The chain employs TRBV6-5 and TRBJ2-1; a weak D match, TRBD1 (6 bases). V dropped 6 bases and J dropped 2 bases, with 14 bases sitting between them. This CDR3 comprises 15 residues. Germline CDR1 is MNHEY and CDR2 is SVGAGI. The CDR3, as DNA: TGTGCCAGCAGACTAAACAGGGAAGCCTACAATGAGCAGTTCTTC. The encoded protein is CASRLNREAYNEQFF.

The genes are TRBV19 and TRBJ2-7, with 11 bases aligning to TRBD2. Losses at the gene ends were 5 bases for V and 2 bases for J; bases not matched to a gene: 8. CDR3 length: 16 amino acids. Germline V gene lookup returns CDR1 LNHDA and CDR2 SQIVND (reference sequence). This CDR3 reads CASSVRTSGYTYEQYF. Here the CDR3 DNA reads TGTGCCAGTAGTGTACGGACTAGCGGGTACACCTACGAGCAGTACTTC.

A few counts support this clone. The genes are TRBV3-1 (or the pseudogene TRBV3-2) and TRBJ2-2; a weak D match, TRBD1 (7 bases). Germline values: CDR1 LGHDT, CDR2 YNNKEL (reference sequence). V was cut by 1 base and J by 3 bases, with 12 bases left in between. This CDR3 is built from 16 residues. The CDR3 sequence is CASSQAGGYDTGELFF. The CDR3 DNA sequence: TGTGCCAGCAGCCAAGCAGGGGGGTACGACACCGGGGAGCTGTTTTTT.

A few counts support this clone. V gene TRBV2 combines with J gene TRBJ1-2, with TRBD1 as a possible D gene (6 bases). Germline lookup yields CDR1 SNHLY and CDR2 FYNNEI. The CDR3 is 11 residues long. The germline V and J ends were trimmed by 8 bases and 2 bases, with 6 bases remaining between them. This CDR3 reads CASGTNYGYTF. The CDR3 DNA follows: TGTGCCAGCGGGACAAACTATGGCTACACCTTC.

This chain joins TRBV7-3 and TRBJ1-2; tentative D call: TRBD1 (6 bases). V gave up 5 bases and J gave up 8 bases, with 24 bases separating them. This CDR3 is 16 amino acids long. In germline, CDR1 is SGHTA, CDR2 FQGTGA. The CDR3 sequence: CASSRGPQGSSVGYTF. The CDR3 coding sequence is TGTGCCAGCAGCCGAGGTCCACAGGGAAGCTCAGTGGGCTACACCTTC.

This clone was picked up a small number of times. V is TRBV14 and J is TRBJ1-1; perhaps TRBD1 as D (6 bases). The germline gives CDR1 SGHDN, CDR2 FVKESK. Trimming removed 2 bases at V and 0 bases at J, with 16 bases between. This CDR3 has 17 residues. The CDR3 sequence is CASSQLNRVFVNTEAFF. CDR3 in DNA: TGTGCCAGCAGCCAATTGAACAGGGTATTCGTGAACACTGAAGCTTTCTTT.

V is TRBV10-3 and J is TRBJ2-3, with D maybe TRBD2 (5 bases). The CDR3 extends over 15 amino acids. Trimming removed 5 bases from V and 3 bases from J, with 15 bases in between. The germline V gene encodes CDR1 ENHRY and CDR2 SYGVKD. The CDR3 reads CAISPTGDATDTQYF. CDR3 bases: TGTGCCATCAGTCCGACCGGGGATGCGACAGATACGCAGTATTTT.